These 7 T cell receptor beta chains came from one sample sequenced in a study of cytomegalovirus exposure and HLA in healthy donors (dated by TCRdb to 2017 to 2019). The library was generated by the immunoSEQ multiplex PCR assay. A mixture of 60 forward primers for TCR Vbeta segments and 13 reverse primers for TCR Jbeta segments was used in the multiplex PCR. TCRdb stores this immuneACCESS table with in-frame sequences only. Part of the clones is absent; in the studies checked, under half of the shortfall reflects unresolved V genes, and no reason is known for the rest. Recorded for this sample are around 97,000 clones; less than 9.5% of them occurred a single time. The leading ten clones occupy 5.1% of the sample. The sample consisted of PBMCs. These TCRs come from a man in his fifties in good health and CMV-seropositive.

This clone appeared a few times. The chain joins TRBV28 to TRBJ1-5; no definite D call. With 1 base removed from V and 1 base from J, the gap between germline ends came to 5 bases. Per germline, CDR1 MDHEN and CDR2 SYDVKM. The CDR3 length is 14 residues. The CDR3 loop reads CASSLFLSNQPQHF. CDR3 nucleotides: TGTGCCAGCAGTTTATTCTTAAGCAATCAGCCCCAGCATTTT.

In its sample, this clone was seen a few times. The CDR3 is CASSTTGTKANEKLFF. The CDR3 nucleotides are TGTGCCAGTAGTACTACAGGGACAAAGGCTAATGAAAAACTGTTTTTT. The chain uses TRBV19 and TRBJ1-4, with D possibly TRBD1 on 6 matching bases. Trimming stripped 4 bases from V and 3 bases from J, with 15 bases between. Germline V lookup: CDR1 LNHDA, CDR2 SQIVND (reference sequence). The CDR3 runs to 16 residues.

This clone occurred a few times. The chain is built from TRBV30 and TRBJ2-1, with a possible D match to TRBD2 (6 bases). V lost 1 base, J lost 6 bases, and 10 bases lay in between. The germline gives CDR1 GTSNPN, CDR2 SVGIG (reference sequence). There are 13 residues in the CDR3. The CDR3 reads CAWSAGTPNEQFF. In nucleotides, the CDR3 is TGTGCCTGGAGTGCTGGGACTCCCAATGAGCAGTTCTTC.

This clone has a handful of counts. This chain connects TRBV7-9 to TRBJ1-4; D is possibly TRBD1 (5 bases). In germline, CDR1 is SEHNR, CDR2 FQNEAQ (reference sequence). Trimming stripped 3 bases from V and 7 bases from J, with 15 bases between. The CDR3 has 15 amino acids. In DNA, the CDR3 is TGTGCCAGCAGCTTCTACGGAGGGGAGGGTGAAAAACTGTTTTTT. Translating gives CASSFYGGEGEKLFF.

This rearrangement joins TRBV4-1 to TRBJ1-5; no definite D call. Trimming shortened V by 1 base and J by 2 bases, and 12 bases separated the two germline ends. This CDR3 has 16 residues. Germline values: CDR1 MGHRA, CDR2 YSYEKL. In nucleotides, the CDR3 is TGCGCCAGCAGCCAAGGGGAGGGCCGGGGCAATCAGCCCCAGCATTTT. Amino acids: CASSQGEGRGNQPQHF.

This clone turned up a few times. The chain carries TRBV30 and TRBJ2-2; D unclear. CDR1 is GTSNPN and CDR2 is SVGIG in the germline V gene (reference sequence). CDR3 length: 12 amino acids. V was pared by 5 bases and J by 8 bases, with 12 bases between. For the CDR3, the DNA is TGTGCCTGGGGAGTAGGTGGAGGGGAGCTGTTTTTT. Encoded protein: CAWGVGGGELFF.

This sequence joins TRBV9 and TRBJ2-7; D is undetermined. This CDR3 contains 13 residues. Germline assignment: CDR1 SGDLS and CDR2 YYNGEE. Trimming took off 0 bases at V and 0 bases at J, with 4 bases between the two ends. CDR3 sequence reads: CASSVGSSYEQYF. The CDR3, as DNA: TGTGCCAGCAGCGTAGGTAGCTCCTACGAGCAGTACTTC.